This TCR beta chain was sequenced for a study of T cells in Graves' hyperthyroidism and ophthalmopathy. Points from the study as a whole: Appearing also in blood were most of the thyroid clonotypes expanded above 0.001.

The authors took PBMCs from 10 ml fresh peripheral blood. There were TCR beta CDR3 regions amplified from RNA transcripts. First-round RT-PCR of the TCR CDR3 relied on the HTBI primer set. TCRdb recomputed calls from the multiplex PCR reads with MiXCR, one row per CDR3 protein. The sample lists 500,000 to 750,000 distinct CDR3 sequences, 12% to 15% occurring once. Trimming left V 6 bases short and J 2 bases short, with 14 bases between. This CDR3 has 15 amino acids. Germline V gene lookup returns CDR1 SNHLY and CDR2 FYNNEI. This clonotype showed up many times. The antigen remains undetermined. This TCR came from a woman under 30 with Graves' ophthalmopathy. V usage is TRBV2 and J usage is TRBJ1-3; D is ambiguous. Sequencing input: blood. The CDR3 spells CASRVLELAGNTIYF. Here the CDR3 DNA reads TGTGCCAGCAGAGTCCTTGAACTGGCTGGAAACACCATATATTTT. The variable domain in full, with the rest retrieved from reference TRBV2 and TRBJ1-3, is EPEVTQTPSHQVTQMGQEVILRCVPISNHLYFYWYRQILGQKVEFLVSFYNNEISEKSEIFDDQFSVERPDGSNFTLKIRSTKLEDSAMYFCASRVLELAGNTIYFGEGSWLTVV.